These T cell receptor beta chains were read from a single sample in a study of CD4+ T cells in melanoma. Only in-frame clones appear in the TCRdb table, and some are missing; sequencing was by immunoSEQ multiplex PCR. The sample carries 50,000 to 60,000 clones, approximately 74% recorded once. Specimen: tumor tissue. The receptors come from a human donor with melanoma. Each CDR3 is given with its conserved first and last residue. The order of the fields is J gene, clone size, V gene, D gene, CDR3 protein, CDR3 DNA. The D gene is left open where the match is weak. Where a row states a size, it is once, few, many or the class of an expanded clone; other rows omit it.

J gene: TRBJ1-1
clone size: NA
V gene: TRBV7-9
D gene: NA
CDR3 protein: CASSLAAGQIGYSAEAFF
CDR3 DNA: TGTGCCAGCAGCTTAGCGGCGGGACAAATAGGATATTCGGCTGAAGCTTTCTTT

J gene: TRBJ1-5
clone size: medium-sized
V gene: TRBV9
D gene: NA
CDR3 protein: CASSPSGGGGQPQHF
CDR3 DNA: TGTGCCAGCAGCCCCAGCGGGGGGGGCGGTCAGCCCCAGCATTTT

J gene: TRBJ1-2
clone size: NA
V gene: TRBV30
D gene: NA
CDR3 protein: CAWRVAEGYGYTF
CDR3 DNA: TGTGCCTGGAGAGTCGCAGAGGGCTATGGCTACACCTTC

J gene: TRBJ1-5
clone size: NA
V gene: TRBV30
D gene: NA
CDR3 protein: CAWGGPYSNQPQHF
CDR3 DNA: TGTGCCTGGGGGGGACCGTATAGCAATCAGCCCCAGCATTTT

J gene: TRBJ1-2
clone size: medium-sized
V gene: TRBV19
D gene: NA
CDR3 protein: CASSISRSRDLHF
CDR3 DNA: TGTGCCAGTAGTATCTCCCGATCCCGGGATCTTCACTTC

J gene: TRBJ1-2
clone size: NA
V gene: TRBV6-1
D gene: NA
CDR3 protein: CASSEWSGPNYGYTF
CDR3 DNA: TGTGCCAGCAGTGAATGGTCCGGCCCAAACTATGGCTACACCTTC

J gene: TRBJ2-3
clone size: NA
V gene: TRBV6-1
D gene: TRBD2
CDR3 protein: CASSETGTSSTDTQYF
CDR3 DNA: TGTGCCAGCAGTGAGACCGGGACTAGTAGCACAGATACGCAGTATTTT

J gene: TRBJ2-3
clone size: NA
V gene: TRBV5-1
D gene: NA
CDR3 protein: CASSRPLLLQEVYTDTQCF
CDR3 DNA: TGCGCCAGCAGCCGACCACTCCTACTACAGGAGGTGTACACAGATACGCAGTGTTTT

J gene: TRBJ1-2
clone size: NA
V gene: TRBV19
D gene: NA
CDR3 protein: CASSIDRAAGYTF
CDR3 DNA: TGTGCCAGTAGTATAGATCGCGCTGCTGGCTACACCTTC

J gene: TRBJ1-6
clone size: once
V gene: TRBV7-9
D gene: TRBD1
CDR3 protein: CASSLTGGVNSPLHF
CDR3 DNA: TGTGCCAGCAGCCTAACAGGGGGGGTCAATTCACCCCTCCACTTT

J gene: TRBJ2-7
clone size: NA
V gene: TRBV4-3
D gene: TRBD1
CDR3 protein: CASSRDRGGYEQYF
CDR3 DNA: TGCGCCAGCAGCCGGGACAGGGGTGGCTACGAGCAGTACTTC

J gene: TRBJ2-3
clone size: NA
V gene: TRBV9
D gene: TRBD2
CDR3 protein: CASSGGLAGAIRDTQYF
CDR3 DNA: TGTGCCAGCAGTGGGGGACTAGCGGGGGCAATTAGGGATACGCAGTATTTT

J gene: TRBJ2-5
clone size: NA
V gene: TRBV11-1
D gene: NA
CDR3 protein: CASSLGSSRKGETQYF
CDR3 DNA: TGTGCCAGCAGCTTAGGTAGTTCAAGGAAAGGGGAGACCCAGTACTTC

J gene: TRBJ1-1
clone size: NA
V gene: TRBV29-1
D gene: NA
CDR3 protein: CSVELQGLMNTEAFF
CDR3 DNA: TGCAGCGTTGAACTGCAGGGGCTTATGAACACTGAAGCTTTCTTT

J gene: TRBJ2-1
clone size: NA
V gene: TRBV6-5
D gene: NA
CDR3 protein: CASSQRGGANEQFF
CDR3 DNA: TGTGCCAGCTCCCAAAGGGGGGGGGCCAATGAGCAGTTCTTC